This T cell receptor (beta chain) was sequenced during a study of blood T cell repertoires in COVID-19. Whole-study context: Some COVID-19 samples were acute and others convalescent; all came from the United States, Italy and Spain.

The V end was cut by 3 bases, the J end by 14 bases, with 13 bases between. Germline lookup yields CDR1 MDHEN and CDR2 SYDVKM. The CDR3 loop spans 12 amino acids. Recovered status applied to Cohort 3 donors who had two consecutive negative PCRs. It also applied to those with clearance or with symptom resolution. Profiled with immunoSEQ multiplex PCR; TCRdb holds only in-frame clones, not every one. The sample has roughly 150,000 clones, roughly 85% seen once. This clonotype was obtained from a man aged 50-60 years who had recovered from COVID-19. Sequencing input: PBMCs or T cells enriched from blood (not recorded which). The gene calls are TRBV28 and TRBJ1-4; D unclear. CDR3 protein: CASSFTTSALFF. Written as DNA, the CDR3 is TGTGCCAGCAGTTTTACGACTTCGGCGCTGTTTTTT.